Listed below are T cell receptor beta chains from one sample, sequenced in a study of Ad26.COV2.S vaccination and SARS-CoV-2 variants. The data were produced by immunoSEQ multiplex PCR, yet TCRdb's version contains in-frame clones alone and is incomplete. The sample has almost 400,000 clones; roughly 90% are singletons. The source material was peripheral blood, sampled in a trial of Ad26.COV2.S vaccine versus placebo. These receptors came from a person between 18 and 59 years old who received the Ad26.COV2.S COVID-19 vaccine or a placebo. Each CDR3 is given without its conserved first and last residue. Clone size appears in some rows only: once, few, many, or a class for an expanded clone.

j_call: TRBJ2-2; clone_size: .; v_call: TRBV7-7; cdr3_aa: ASSPGGVGELF
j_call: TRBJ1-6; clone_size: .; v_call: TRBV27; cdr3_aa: ASSLGFRANSPLH
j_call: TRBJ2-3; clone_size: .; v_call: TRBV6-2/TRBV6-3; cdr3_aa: ASSQGTSPATDTQY
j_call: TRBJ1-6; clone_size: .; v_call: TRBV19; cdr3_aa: ASTPTGLYNSPLH
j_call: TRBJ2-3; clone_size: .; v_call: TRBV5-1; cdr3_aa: ASSLGAGGKGVTDTQY
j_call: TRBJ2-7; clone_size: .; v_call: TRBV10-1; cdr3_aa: ASSGFSGSHSYEQY
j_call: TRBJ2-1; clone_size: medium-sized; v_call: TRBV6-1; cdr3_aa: ASSESAGSYNEQF
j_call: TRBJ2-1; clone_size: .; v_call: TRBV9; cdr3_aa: ASSPPGTGVNEQF
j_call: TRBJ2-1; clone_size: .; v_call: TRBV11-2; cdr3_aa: ASSLEPVGAGEQF
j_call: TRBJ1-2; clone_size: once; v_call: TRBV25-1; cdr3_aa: ASSDGDSTIGYT
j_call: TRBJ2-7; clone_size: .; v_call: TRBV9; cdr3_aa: ASSRGTSGSMYEQY
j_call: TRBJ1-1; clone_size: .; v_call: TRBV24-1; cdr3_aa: ATSDQQGHTEAF
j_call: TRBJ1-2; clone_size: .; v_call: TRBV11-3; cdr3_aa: ASSSTYRDSDGYT
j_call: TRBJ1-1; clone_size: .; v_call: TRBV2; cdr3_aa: ASISEGFNTEAF
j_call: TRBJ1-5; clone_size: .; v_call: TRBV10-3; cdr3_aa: AISESVNPTGKKQPQH
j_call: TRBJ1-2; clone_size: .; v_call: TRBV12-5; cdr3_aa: ASGHLAGQVTYGYT
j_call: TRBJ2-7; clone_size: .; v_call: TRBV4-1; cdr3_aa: ASSQDASGRTYEQY
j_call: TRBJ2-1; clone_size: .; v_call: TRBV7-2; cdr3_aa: ASSSLGGVYNEQF
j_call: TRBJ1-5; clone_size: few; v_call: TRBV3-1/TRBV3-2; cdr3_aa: ASSSFVSNQPQH
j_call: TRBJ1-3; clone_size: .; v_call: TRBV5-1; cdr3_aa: ASSYGDRGNTIY
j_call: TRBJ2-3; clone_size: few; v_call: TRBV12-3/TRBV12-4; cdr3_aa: ASRSHGTDTQY
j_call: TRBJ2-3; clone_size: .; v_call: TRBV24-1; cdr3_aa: ATSDPGTASTDTQY
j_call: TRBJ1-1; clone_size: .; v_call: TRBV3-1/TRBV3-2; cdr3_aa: ASSQGRGVNTEAF
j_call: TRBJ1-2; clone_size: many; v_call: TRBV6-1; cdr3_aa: ASSETGSVKGYT
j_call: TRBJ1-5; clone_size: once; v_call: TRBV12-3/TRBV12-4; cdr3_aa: ASSLTGVQPQH
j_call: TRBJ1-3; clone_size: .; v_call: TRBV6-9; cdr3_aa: ASSLRCGHLSGNTIY
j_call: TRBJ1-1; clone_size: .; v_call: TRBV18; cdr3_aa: ASSTEGFNTEAF
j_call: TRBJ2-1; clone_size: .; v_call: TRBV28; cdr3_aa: ASSSRDEVNEQF
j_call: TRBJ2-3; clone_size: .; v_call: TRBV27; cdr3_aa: ASSLVAGGGTDTQY
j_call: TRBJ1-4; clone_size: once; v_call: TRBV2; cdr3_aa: ASNLLTGEKLF
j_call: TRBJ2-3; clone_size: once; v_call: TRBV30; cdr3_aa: AWMVAGDTQY
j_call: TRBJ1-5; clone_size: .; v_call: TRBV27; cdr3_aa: ASSLVRAIGSNQPQH